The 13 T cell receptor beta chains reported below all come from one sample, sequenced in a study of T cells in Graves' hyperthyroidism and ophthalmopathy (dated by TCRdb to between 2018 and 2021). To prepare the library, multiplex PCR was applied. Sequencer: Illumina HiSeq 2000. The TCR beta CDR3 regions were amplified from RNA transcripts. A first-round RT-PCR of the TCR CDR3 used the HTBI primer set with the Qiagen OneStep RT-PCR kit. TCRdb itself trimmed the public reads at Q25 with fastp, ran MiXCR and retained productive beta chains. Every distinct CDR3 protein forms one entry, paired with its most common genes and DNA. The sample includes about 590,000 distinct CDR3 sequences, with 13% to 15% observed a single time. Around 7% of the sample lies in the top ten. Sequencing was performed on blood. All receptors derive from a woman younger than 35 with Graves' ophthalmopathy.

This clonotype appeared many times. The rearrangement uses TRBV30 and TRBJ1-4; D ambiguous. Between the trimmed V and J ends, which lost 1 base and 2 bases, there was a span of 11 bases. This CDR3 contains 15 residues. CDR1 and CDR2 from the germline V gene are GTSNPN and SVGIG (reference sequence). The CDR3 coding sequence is TGTGCCTGGAGTGATGCGTCCGGCACTAATGAAAAACTGTTTTTT. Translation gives CAWSDASGTNEKLFF.

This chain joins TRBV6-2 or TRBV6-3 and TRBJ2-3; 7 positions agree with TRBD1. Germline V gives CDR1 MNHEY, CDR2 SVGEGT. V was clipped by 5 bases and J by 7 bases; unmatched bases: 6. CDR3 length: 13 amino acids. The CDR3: CASSGQGVHTQYF. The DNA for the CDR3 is TGTGCCAGCAGTGGGCAGGGGGTTCATACGCAGTATTTT.

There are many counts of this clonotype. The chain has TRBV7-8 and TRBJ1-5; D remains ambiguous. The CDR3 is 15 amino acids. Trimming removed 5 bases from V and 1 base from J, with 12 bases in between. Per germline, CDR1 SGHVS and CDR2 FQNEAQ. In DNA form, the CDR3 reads TGTGCCAGCAGCCAGTGGGAAGGAAGCAATCAGCCCCAGCATTTT. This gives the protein CASSQWEGSNQPQHF.

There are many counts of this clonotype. CDR3 in amino acids: CASSIRPGLAGGAYEQYF. CDR3 DNA sequence: TGTGCCAGCAGCATCCGACCGGGACTAGCGGGAGGGGCCTACGAGCAGTACTTC. The chain is built from TRBV7-8 and TRBJ2-7; 16 positions agree with TRBD2. J was trimmed by 2 bases and V by 5 bases; bases with no gene match: 9. This CDR3 contains 18 residues. Germline V gives CDR1 SGHVS, CDR2 FQNEAQ.

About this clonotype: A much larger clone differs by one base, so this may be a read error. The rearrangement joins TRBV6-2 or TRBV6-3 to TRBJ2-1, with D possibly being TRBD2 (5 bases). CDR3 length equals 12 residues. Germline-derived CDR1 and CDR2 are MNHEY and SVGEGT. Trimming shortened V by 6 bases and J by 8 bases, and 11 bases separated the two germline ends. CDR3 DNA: TGTGCCAGCAGATACGAGGGCGATGAGCAGTTCTTC. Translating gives CASRYEGDEQFF.

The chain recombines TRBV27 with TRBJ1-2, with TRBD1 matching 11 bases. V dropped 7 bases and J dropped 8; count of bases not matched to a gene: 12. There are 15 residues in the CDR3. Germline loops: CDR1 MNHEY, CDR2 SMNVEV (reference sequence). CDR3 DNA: TGTGCCAGCAAAGCCGGACAGGGGGCTGTTAGGGGCTACACCTTC. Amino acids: CASKAGQGAVRGYTF.

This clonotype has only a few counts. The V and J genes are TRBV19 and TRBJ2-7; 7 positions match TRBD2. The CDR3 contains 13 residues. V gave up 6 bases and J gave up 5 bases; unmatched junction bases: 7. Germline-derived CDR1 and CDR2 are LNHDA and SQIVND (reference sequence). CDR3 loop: CASRDAGVHEQYF. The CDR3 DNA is TGTGCCAGTAGGGACGCGGGGGTGCACGAGCAGTACTTC.

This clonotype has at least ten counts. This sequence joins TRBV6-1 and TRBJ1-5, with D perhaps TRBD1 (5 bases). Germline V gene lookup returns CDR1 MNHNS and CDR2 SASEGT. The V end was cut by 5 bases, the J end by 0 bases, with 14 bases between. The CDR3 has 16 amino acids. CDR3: CASSSRQPYSNQPQHF. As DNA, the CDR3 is TGTGCCAGCAGTTCCAGACAGCCCTATAGCAATCAGCCCCAGCATTTT.

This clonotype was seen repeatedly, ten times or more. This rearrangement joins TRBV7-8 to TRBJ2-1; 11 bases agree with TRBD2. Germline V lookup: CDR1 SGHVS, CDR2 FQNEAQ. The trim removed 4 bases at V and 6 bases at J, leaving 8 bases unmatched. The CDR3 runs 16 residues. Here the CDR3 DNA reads TGTGCCAGCAGCTATAGACTAGCGGGACCTCGCAATGAGCAGTTCTTC. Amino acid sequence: CASSYRLAGPRNEQFF. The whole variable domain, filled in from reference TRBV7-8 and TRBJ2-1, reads GAGVSQSPRYKVAKRGQDVALRCDPISGHVSLFWYQQALGQGPEFLTYFQNEAQLDKSGLPSDRFFAERPEGSVSTLKIQRTQQEDSAVYLCASSYRLAGPRNEQFFGPGTRLTVL.

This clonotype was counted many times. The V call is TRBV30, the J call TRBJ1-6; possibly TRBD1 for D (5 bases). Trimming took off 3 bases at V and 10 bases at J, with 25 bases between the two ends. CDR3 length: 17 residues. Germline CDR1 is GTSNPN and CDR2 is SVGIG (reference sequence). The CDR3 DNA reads TGTGCCTGGAGCCCGTCTCGTACAGGACGAGGGACCTCACCCCTCCACTTT. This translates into CAWSPSRTGRGTSPLHF.

CDR3 amino acids: CASSPVASGRPSNTGELFF. The CDR3 region has the DNA TGCGCCAGCAGCCCGGTGGCTAGCGGGAGACCCTCGAACACCGGGGAGCTGTTTTTT. The rearrangement links TRBV4-1 to TRBJ2-2, with 10 bases fitting TRBD2. The germline V gene has CDR1 MGHRA and CDR2 YSYEKL. The CDR3 runs 19 residues. Trimming cost V 4 bases and J 0 bases; bases outside gene matches: 11.

DNA for the CDR3: TGTGCCAGCAGTGAAGCGGGGGCTGGAAGCAATCAGCCCCAGCATTTT. It yields the protein CASSEAGAGSNQPQHF. The chain employs TRBV6-1 and TRBJ1-5, with D perhaps matching TRBD1 (6 bases). The CDR3 contains 16 residues. Germline CDR1 and CDR2: MNHNS and SASEGT. V was clipped by 0 bases and J by 1 base, with 10 bases between them.

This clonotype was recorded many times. CDR3 bases: TGCAGTGCTAGTGACCCGGGACAGCAGTACTTC. It encodes CSASDPGQQYF. V gene TRBV20-1 combines with J gene TRBJ2-7; D could derive from TRBD1 or TRBD2 (5 bases each). The CDR3 sequence is 11 residues long. CDR1 and CDR2 from the germline V gene are DFQATT and SNEGSKA (reference sequence). Between the trimmed V and J ends, which lost 3 bases and 8 bases, there was a span of 11 bases.